These T cell receptor beta chains were read from a single sample in a study of T cell responses to AZD1222 COVID-19 vaccine. The method was immunoSEQ multiplex PCR; TCRdb's version includes in-frame clones alone and lacks a portion of them. Of about 160,000 clones in the sample, roughly 94% were seen once. Material: peripheral blood, obtained 28 days after the second AZD1222 dose. The source of these receptors is an adult who received the AZD1222 COVID-19 vaccine. Both conserved end residues are part of each CDR3.

>TRBJ2-2|TRBV4-2
CASSQGQSNTGELFF
>TRBJ2-5|TRBV29-1
CSVLQGQETQYF
>TRBJ1-3|TRBV15
CATSRGHHSGNTIYF
>TRBJ2-3|TRBV30
CAWSARTGITDTQYF
>TRBJ2-3|TRBV29-1
CSVEDPRLAGEYTDTQYF
>TRBJ1-1|TRBV30
CAWSAAVGTEAFF
>TRBJ2-5|TRBV5-4
CASSLSSVVETQYF
>TRBJ2-1|TRBV19
CASSIGLAGEQFF
>TRBJ2-3|TRBV7-8
CASSLLTSGSTDTQYF
>TRBJ2-5|TRBV7-9
CASSLTGAQYF
>TRBJ1-2|TRBV30
CAWSVRAGQGYTF
>TRBJ1-1|TRBV6-4
CASSAGWSDTEAFF
>TRBJ2-7|TRBV7-2
CASSLMGSYNEQYF
>TRBJ2-5|TRBV24-1
CATSDSRTGRETQYF
>TRBJ2-5|TRBV6-6
CASSYGRGQETQYF
>TRBJ2-1|TRBV6-5
CASSADRVNEQFF
>TRBJ2-1|TRBV27
CASSLVDSLTYNEQFF
>TRBJ2-7|TRBV27
CASSTGTSGPYEQYF
>TRBJ1-1|TRBV6-5
CASRKNYNTEAFF
>TRBJ1-5|TRBV7-9
CASSLGGRGYSNQPQHF
>TRBJ2-5|TRBV27
CASSPGTLSSALLPGETQYF
>TRBJ2-7|TRBV7-2
CASSLASALYEQYF
>TRBJ1-6|TRBV9
CASSVTGNNSPLHF
>TRBJ1-4|TRBV27
CASSLREGEKLFF
>TRBJ1-2|TRBV11-2
CASSPIEGKFGYTF
>TRBJ2-7|TRBV5-8
CASSHPSGGRLSYEQYF
>TRBJ1-1|TRBV6-5
CASSRRTGVTEAFF
>TRBJ2-3|TRBV19
CASSIMSGDTQYF
>TRBJ1-1|TRBV10-3
CAIMAQVYTEAFF